One sample yielded the 22 T cell receptor beta chains listed below, sequenced in a study of CD8 T cells in Susac syndrome. Random hexamers were used to reverse transcribe the RNA input (roughly 0.5 to 1 ug). From the immunoSEQ multiplex PCR reads, TCRdb called clonotypes with MiXCR, one entry per CDR3 protein. The table lists 150,000 to 200,000 distinct CDR3 sequences, just over 90% of them singletons. The sample comprised CD4+ T cells from PBMCs. The receptors stem from a human donor in good health.

The V call is TRBV20-1, the J call TRBJ2-7; D unclear. The V gene lost 6 bases and the J gene lost 7 bases, with 13 bases spanning the gap. This CDR3 contains 11 residues. Germline V gene data show CDR1 as DFQATT and CDR2 as SNEGSKA (reference sequence). This CDR3 is CSAKDTREQYF. The DNA for the CDR3 is TGCAGTGCCAAAGACACTCGGGAGCAGTACTTC.

This clonotype was found a few times. The chain links TRBV3-1 to TRBJ1-1; D possibly corresponds to TRBD1 (5 bases). This CDR3 is built from 13 residues. V was shortened by 6 bases and J by 2 bases, with 10 bases between the two germline ends. Looked up from germline, CDR1 is LGHDT and CDR2 is YNNKEL (reference sequence). As DNA, the CDR3 is TGTGCCAGCAGTTCCAGGGTTAACACTGAAGCTTTCTTT. This encodes CASSSRVNTEAFF.

The chain carries TRBV2 and TRBJ2-1; 13 nucleotides align to TRBD2. This CDR3 has 15 residues. V gave up 4 bases and J gave up 7 bases; unmatched junction bases: 4. Germline V lookup: CDR1 SNHLY, CDR2 FYNNEI. The chain's CDR3 is CASSGLAGGGNEQFF. CDR3 nucleotides: TGTGCCAGCAGTGGACTAGCGGGGGGAGGTAATGAGCAGTTCTTC. The whole variable domain, filled in from reference TRBV2 and TRBJ2-1, reads EPEVTQTPSHQVTQMGQEVILRCVPISNHLYFYWYRQILGQKVEFLVSFYNNEISEKSEIFDDQFSVERPDGSNFTLKIRSTKLEDSAMYFCASSGLAGGGNEQFFGPGTRLTVL.

The chain has TRBV7-9 and TRBJ1-1; no firm D call. Germline V lookup: CDR1 SEHNR, CDR2 FQNEAQ (reference sequence). Trimming took off 3 bases at V and 4 bases at J, with 12 bases between the two ends. This CDR3 is built from 14 residues. The CDR3 protein is CASSFGAVGTEAFF. The CDR3 nucleotides read TGTGCCAGCAGCTTTGGAGCGGTGGGCACTGAAGCTTTCTTT.

A note on this clonotype: An end of the junction does not agree with germline; a read error may underlie this. The CDR3 nucleotides read TGTGCCAGCAGCCAAGGAAGGGGCCCCATCGGGTTT. This gives the protein CASSQGRGPIGF. The rearrangement links TRBV3-1 to TRBJ1-4; TRBD1 might be the D (5 bases). The CDR3 is made up of 12 amino acids. Germline V gene sequence: CDR1 LGHDT, CDR2 YNNKEL (reference sequence).

The chain uses TRBV5-1 and TRBJ2-3; tentative D call: TRBD1 (6 bases). Germline assignment: CDR1 SGHRS and CDR2 YFSETQ. V was pared by 3 bases and J by 1 base, with 12 bases between. The CDR3 has 15 amino acids. CDR3 sequence (DNA): TGCGCCAGCAGCTCCGGACAGTTTGGCACAGATACGCAGTATTTT. This codes for CASSSGQFGTDTQYF. The full variable domain, in which reference TRBV5-1 and TRBJ2-3 provide the parts outside the CDR3, is KAGVTQTPRYLIKTRGQQVTLSCSPISGHRSVSWYQQTPGQGLQFLFEYFSETQRNKGNFPGRFSGRQFSNSRSEMNVSTLELGDSALYLCASSSGQFGTDTQYFGPGTRLTVL.

V usage is TRBV20-1 and J usage is TRBJ1-1; tentatively, D is TRBD1 (5 bases). Trimming shortened V by 3 bases and J by 4 bases, and 9 bases separated the two germline ends. Germline V gene data show CDR1 as DFQATT and CDR2 as SNEGSKA (reference sequence). The CDR3 contains 12 residues. In DNA form, the CDR3 reads TGCAGTGCTAGGGAGGGGAGCACTGAAGCTTTCTTT. Its protein is CSAREGSTEAFF.

The chain carries TRBV6-4 and TRBJ2-1; tentative D call: TRBD2 (6 bases). Trimming removed 4 bases from V and 1 base from J, with 8 bases in between. In germline, CDR1 is MRHNA, CDR2 SNTAGT. The CDR3 covers 14 residues. In DNA, the CDR3 is TGTGCCAGCAGTGCGCGGGGATCCTACAATGAGCAGTTCTTC. It specifies CASSARGSYNEQFF.

This clonotype occurred a few times. J is TRBJ2-3 and V is TRBV7-6, with D hard to call. Germline V CDR1 and CDR2: SGHVS, FNYEAQ. The CDR3 is 12 residues long. V was clipped by 1 base and J by 4 bases, with 3 bases between them. Written as DNA, the CDR3 is TGTGCCAGCAGCTTAGTTTCAGATACGCAGTATTTT. This codes for CASSLVSDTQYF.

This clonotype has just one count. The chain links TRBV5-4 to TRBJ2-5; no firm D call. The V and J ends lost 0 bases and 0 bases respectively, with 9 bases between them. Germline V gene data show CDR1 as SGHNT and CDR2 as YYREEE (reference sequence). The CDR3 contains 15 residues. The CDR3 DNA follows: TGTGCCAGCAGCTTGGGAACAGCCGACCAAGAGACCCAGTACTTC. Amino acids: CASSLGTADQETQYF.

V is TRBV29-1 and J is TRBJ1-1, with D possibly TRBD1 on 5 matching bases. CDR1 and CDR2 from the germline V gene are SQVTM and ANQGSEA. Trimming shortened V by 4 bases and J by 4 bases, and 13 bases separated the two germline ends. The CDR3 is 13 residues long. CDR3 coding DNA: TGCAGCGTTGCGGGGGGGGAGGCCACTGAAGCTTTCTTT. Translation gives CSVAGGEATEAFF.

This clonotype was counted a single time. The V call is TRBV7-3, the J call TRBJ2-3; 7 bases line up with TRBD1. Germline V lookup: CDR1 SGHTA, CDR2 FQGTGA. The CDR3 is made up of 14 amino acids. Germline trimming cut 5 bases from V and 8 bases from J; bases unmatched to any gene: 10. This CDR3 is CASSNDRVGGTQYF. The CDR3 DNA reads as TGTGCCAGCAGCAATGACAGGGTAGGAGGTACGCAGTATTTT.

The chain uses TRBV14 and TRBJ2-5; D remains ambiguous. Deletions cut 0 bases from V and 1 base from J, with 6 bases between. The germline V gene has CDR1 SGHDN and CDR2 FVKESK. The CDR3 is 14 residues long. DNA for the CDR3: TGTGCCAGCAGCCAAGATCCAGCCCAAGAGACCCAGTACTTC. This gives the protein CASSQDPAQETQYF.

The chain couples TRBV3-1 to TRBJ2-5; 10 nucleotides match TRBD2. CDR3 length: 17 residues. The V segment lost 2 bases and the J segment 3 bases; nucleotides outside the gene matches: 9. In germline, CDR1 is LGHDT, CDR2 YNNKEL (reference sequence). The CDR3 region is CASSQPPASGGEETQYF. DNA for the CDR3: TGTGCCAGCAGCCAACCCCCGGCTAGCGGGGGTGAAGAGACCCAGTACTTC.

This clonotype showed up just a few times. V usage is TRBV15 and J usage is TRBJ2-7, with 9 bases identical to TRBD1. CDR1 and CDR2 (germline): LNHNV, YYDKDF (reference sequence). The CDR3 spans 14 residues. Trimming took 5 bases from V and 2 from J; bases not matched to a gene: 4. This chain's CDR3 is CATSAGQGPYEQYF. The CDR3 DNA sequence: TGTGCCACCAGCGCCGGACAGGGGCCCTACGAGCAGTACTTC.

This chain connects TRBV7-9 to TRBJ1-1; maybe TRBD1 (6 bases). In germline, CDR1 is SEHNR, CDR2 FQNEAQ (reference sequence). The CDR3 spans 13 residues. Between the trimmed V and J ends, which lost 5 bases and 5 bases, there was a span of 12 bases. The CDR3 here is CASSLTGMTEAFF. DNA of the CDR3: TGTGCCAGCAGCCTCACAGGGATGACTGAAGCTTTCTTT.

The chain has TRBV20-1 and TRBJ2-5; 12 bases map to TRBD2. The CDR3 length is 15 residues. Germline V gene lookup returns CDR1 DFQATT and CDR2 SNEGSKA (reference sequence). V shed 3 bases and J 1 base; nucleotides not matched to a gene: 3. This CDR3 reads CSASGTSGSQETQYF. Written as DNA, the CDR3 is TGCAGTGCTAGCGGGACTAGCGGGTCCCAAGAGACCCAGTACTTC.

Here the CDR3 reads CASSLSGPNTEAFF. In DNA form, the CDR3 reads TGTGCCAGCAGCTTGTCGGGCCCGAACACTGAAGCTTTCTTT. This chain joins TRBV7-9 and TRBJ1-1; D gene uncertain. V was clipped by 3 bases and J by 1 base, with 9 bases between them. Looked up from germline, CDR1 is SEHNR and CDR2 is FQNEAQ (reference sequence). This CDR3 spans 14 amino acids.

This chain joins TRBV30 and TRBJ1-2; 7 bases are shared with TRBD1. With 5 bases clipped from V and 4 bases from J, the junction kept 4 bases outside the gene matches. Germline loops: CDR1 GTSNPN, CDR2 SVGIG (reference sequence). The CDR3 sequence is 12 residues long. The CDR3 region is CAWSTGSYGYTF. The CDR3 DNA reads as TGTGCCTGGTCGACAGGGTCCTATGGCTACACCTTC.

This clonotype was seen just once. This chain connects TRBV6-5 to TRBJ1-1; D is undetermined. CDR1 is MNHEY, CDR2 SVGAGI, per germline. V was trimmed by 2 bases and J by 4 bases, leaving 11 bases between them. The CDR3 spans 14 residues. The CDR3 bases are TGTGCCAGCAGTTACGATCGACTAGCCACTGAAGCTTTCTTT. Its translation: CASSYDRLATEAFF.

The CDR3 DNA sequence: TGTGCCAGCCGGGGTCCGACAACTTACTATGGCTACACCTTC. Protein: CASRGPTTYYGYTF. The chain combines TRBV6-5 with TRBJ1-2, with D hard to call. CDR3 length equals 14 residues. The V end was cut by 8 bases, the J end by 3 bases, with 16 bases between. CDR1 is MNHEY, CDR2 SVGAGI, per germline.

The V call is TRBV6-5, the J call TRBJ1-2; D gene unclear. Per germline, CDR1 MNHEY and CDR2 SVGAGI. The CDR3 consists of 14 residues. V was shortened by 0 bases and J by 5 bases, with 10 bases between the two germline ends. CDR3 in DNA: TGTGCCAGCAGTTACTCGGGAACACAGTATGGCTACACCTTC. Translating gives CASSYSGTQYGYTF.